The rows below give T cell receptor beta chains drawn from one sample of a study of PD-1 blockade in mismatch repair-deficient tumors. The data were produced by immunoSEQ multiplex PCR, yet TCRdb's version contains in-frame clones alone and is incomplete. The sample contains 100,000 to 150,000 clones, about nine tenths of which appear only once. Sequences were derived from peripheral blood, sampled just over 70 weeks after starting pembrolizumab. Source of these receptors: an adult with mismatch repair-deficient cancer. The CDR3 runs from the conserved cysteine through the conserved F or W. Each record gives: clone size, D gene, J gene, V gene, CDR3 protein, CDR3 DNA. A D gene is named only where the DNA matches it firmly. Clone size appears in some rows only: once, few, many, or a class for an expanded clone.

-	-	TRBJ2-3	TRBV19	CASSIVAASTDTQYF	TGTGCCAGTAGTATAGTAGCGGCTAGCACAGATACGCAGTATTTT
-	-	TRBJ2-1	TRBV7-9	CASSPTLADYYNEQFF	TGTGCCAGCAGCCCGACTCTCGCCGACTACTACAATGAGCAGTTCTTC
-	-	TRBJ2-5	TRBV5-1	CASSLGQGGQETQYF	TGCGCCAGCAGCTTGGGGCAGGGGGGACAAGAGACCCAGTACTTC
-	TRBD1	TRBJ2-7	TRBV7-2	CASSLGSGQGAYEQYF	TGTGCCAGCAGCTTAGGGTCGGGACAGGGGGCTTACGAGCAGTACTTC
-	-	TRBJ2-5	TRBV6-5	CASSWKYRGTQYF	TGTGCCAGCAGTTGGAAATACCGGGGGACCCAGTACTTC
-	TRBD1	TRBJ2-1	TRBV4-1	CASSQDRRQGVRLEQFF	TGCGCCAGCAGCCAAGATCGCCGGCAGGGGGTCCGCTTGGAGCAGTTCTTC
once	-	TRBJ2-5	TRBV6-5	CASSYWKGYQETQYF	TGTGCCAGCAGTTACTGGAAGGGGTACCAAGAGACCCAGTACTTC
-	-	TRBJ1-4	TRBV18	CASSPGATNEKLFF	TGTGCCAGCTCACCGGGGGCAACTAATGAAAAACTGTTTTTT
-	TRBD2	TRBJ2-3	TRBV28	CASSSRGLAGITDTQYF	TGTGCCAGCAGTTCGCGCGGACTAGCGGGAATCACAGATACGCAGTATTTT
-	-	TRBJ2-3	TRBV10-2	CASSGLGDYTDTQYF	TGCGCCAGCAGTGGTCTCGGGGATTACACAGATACGCAGTATTTT
-	TRBD1	TRBJ2-5	TRBV19	CASRRTGRRETQYF	TGTGCCAGTAGGCGGACAGGGCGTAGGGAGACCCAGTACTTC
-	TRBD1	TRBJ2-5	TRBV27	CASSSYQGVGQETQYF	TGTGCCAGCAGTTCCTACCAGGGGGTCGGACAAGAGACCCAGTACTTC
-	-	TRBJ2-7	TRBV6-6	CASGTRVHEQYF	TGTGCCAGCGGCACGCGGGTCCACGAGCAGTACTTC
-	TRBD2	TRBJ2-7	TRBV27	CASSFVGGEGEQYF	TGTGCCAGCAGTTTCGTGGGAGGGGAAGGCGAGCAGTACTTC
-	-	TRBJ1-1	TRBV11-2	CASSFPREGPNTEAFF	TGTGCCAGCAGCTTCCCCAGGGAAGGACCAAACACTGAAGCTTTCTTT
-	-	TRBJ1-1	TRBV19	CASQSRGGGTEAFF	TGTGCCAGTCAGAGTAGAGGGGGGGGCACTGAAGCTTTCTTT
once	-	TRBJ1-1	TRBV10-2	CASSRENTEAFF	TGCGCCAGCAGCAGGGAGAACACTGAAGCTTTCTTT
-	TRBD2	TRBJ2-7	TRBV6-6	CASSNGLAVEQYF	TGTGCCAGCAGTAACGGACTAGCGGTCGAGCAGTACTTC
-	-	TRBJ2-7	TRBV27	CASSPGRTYEQYF	TGTGCCAGCAGTCCCGGCAGGACGTACGAGCAGTACTTC
-	TRBD2	TRBJ2-1	TRBV19	CASSIWELAEYNEQFF	TGTGCCAGTAGTATTTGGGAACTAGCGGAATACAATGAGCAGTTCTTC
-	TRBD1	TRBJ2-5	TRBV9	CASSVGQAYQETQYF	TGTGCCAGCAGCGTGGGACAGGCTTACCAAGAGACCCAGTACTTC
-	TRBD1	TRBJ1-5	TRBV7-8	CASSSRDRGGIVYSNQPQHF	TGTGCCAGCAGCTCCCGGGACAGGGGGGGGATAGTTTATAGCAATCAGCCCCAGCATTTT
-	-	TRBJ2-3	TRBV5-1	CASSLYRASTDTQYF	TGCGCCAGCAGCTTGTATAGAGCAAGCACAGATACGCAGTATTTT
-	TRBD1	TRBJ1-1	TRBV10-3	CAISWEGTVAEAFF	TGTGCCATCAGTTGGGAGGGGACAGTCGCTGAAGCTTTCTTT
few	TRBD1	TRBJ2-7	TRBV6-5	CASSRQGLGYEQYF	TGTGCCAGCAGCCGACAGGGATTAGGCTACGAGCAGTACTTC
-	TRBD2	TRBJ2-7	TRBV28	CASSPLGTSGTYEQYF	TGTGCCAGCAGTCCACTCGGGACTAGCGGAACCTACGAGCAGTACTTC
-	-	TRBJ2-1	TRBV4-2	CASSTRQDSYNEQFF	TGTGCCAGCAGCACACGCCAGGACAGTTACAATGAGCAGTTCTTC
once	TRBD1	TRBJ2-4	TRBV7-2	CASSARYRDRIEGNIQYF	TGTGCCAGCAGCGCGAGATACCGGGACAGGATCGAGGGGAACATTCAGTACTTC
-	TRBD1	TRBJ1-4	TRBV29-1	CSGTGGNEKLFF	TGCAGCGGGACAGGGGGTAATGAAAAACTGTTTTTT
-	-	TRBJ2-1	TRBV27	CASSSRGRPNEQFF	TGTGCCAGCAGTTCCCGGGGCCGTCCTAATGAGCAGTTCTTC
once	TRBD1	TRBJ2-5	TRBV19	CASGPTGGRQETQYF	TGTGCCAGCGGCCCAACAGGGGGGCGGCAAGAGACCCAGTACTTC
once	TRBD1	TRBJ2-5	TRBV11-1	CASSFYRGQETQYF	TGTGCCAGCAGCTTTTACAGGGGGCAAGAGACCCAGTACTTC
few	TRBD1	TRBJ2-7	TRBV29-1	CSVVRDRGEQYF	TGCAGCGTTGTAAGGGACAGAGGCGAGCAGTACTTC